These 6 T cell receptor beta chains originate from one sample sequenced in a study of T cell responses to AZD1222 COVID-19 vaccine. The method was immunoSEQ multiplex PCR; TCRdb's version includes in-frame clones alone and lacks a portion of them. The repertoire holds tens of thousands of clones, approximately 86% seen once, with 6.9% in the top ten. The sample consisted of peripheral blood, taken 28 days after the second AZD1222 dose. These receptors originate from an adult who received the AZD1222 COVID-19 vaccine.

The chain has TRBV9 and TRBJ2-3; D might be TRBD2 (6 bases). Germline V lookup: CDR1 SGDLS, CDR2 YYNGEE. The ends were cut back, 7 bases at V and 1 base at J, with 19 bases in the middle. The CDR3 is made up of 16 amino acids. The CDR3 DNA sequence: TGTGCCAGCTCCCCCCAGGCTAGCGCTCGCACAGATACGCAGTATTTT. Amino acids: CASSPQASARTDTQYF.

This clone has a handful of counts. The chain uses TRBV6-5 and TRBJ2-5; D possibly corresponds to TRBD2 (5 bases). The CDR3 runs to 14 residues. CDR1 MNHEY and CDR2 SVGAGI come from the germline V gene. V was cut by 5 bases and J by 2 bases, with 12 bases left in between. CDR3 in amino acids: CASSQSTGQETQYF. Written as DNA, the CDR3 is TGTGCCAGCAGTCAATCGACGGGACAAGAGACCCAGTACTTC.

The chain uses TRBV6-1 and TRBJ1-5; a possible D gene is TRBD1 (5 bases). Germline V CDR1 and CDR2: MNHNS, SASEGT. Trimming removed 2 bases from V and 11 bases from J, with 22 bases in between. The CDR3 sequence is 16 residues long. The CDR3 spells CASSEPGDPDSRAQHF. The CDR3 nucleotides are TGTGCCAGCAGTGAACCCGGGGACCCGGATTCCAGGGCCCAGCATTTT.

This clone was detected once. This chain connects TRBV7-9 to TRBJ1-1; TRBD1 is a possible D gene (6 bases). Per the germline V gene, CDR1 is SEHNR and CDR2 is FQNEAQ (reference sequence). V dropped 3 bases and J dropped 11 bases, with 16 bases sitting between them. This CDR3 is 13 amino acids long. CDR3 residues: CASSFSQGPKAFF. The CDR3 nucleotides are TGTGCCAGCAGCTTTTCACAGGGTCCAAAGGCTTTCTTT. The complete variable domain, with remaining parts taken from reference TRBV7-9 and TRBJ1-1, reads DTGVSQNPRHKITKRGQNVTFRCDPISEHNRLYWYRQTLGQGPEFLTYFQNEAQLEKSRLLSDRFSAERPKGSFSTLEIQRTEQGDSAMYLCASSFSQGPKAFFGQGTRLTVV.

The V gene is TRBV5-1, the J gene TRBJ1-4, with TRBD1 as a possible D gene (6 bases). V lost 2 bases, J lost 6 bases, and 8 bases lay in between. Germline lookup yields CDR1 SGHRS and CDR2 YFSETQ. The CDR3 sequence is 13 residues long. The CDR3 loop reads CASSLGGDEKLFF. The CDR3 bases are TGCGCCAGCAGCTTAGGGGGGGATGAAAAACTGTTTTTT.

The V and J genes are TRBV6-5 and TRBJ1-1; TRBD1 matches 7 bases. CDR3 length: 14 residues. The germline gives CDR1 MNHEY, CDR2 SVGAGI. V shed 5 bases and J 5 bases; nucleotides not matched to a gene: 8. The CDR3 DNA is TGTGCCAGCAGTACCACAGGGGTAGGGACTGAAGCTTTCTTT. Its translation: CASSTTGVGTEAFF.